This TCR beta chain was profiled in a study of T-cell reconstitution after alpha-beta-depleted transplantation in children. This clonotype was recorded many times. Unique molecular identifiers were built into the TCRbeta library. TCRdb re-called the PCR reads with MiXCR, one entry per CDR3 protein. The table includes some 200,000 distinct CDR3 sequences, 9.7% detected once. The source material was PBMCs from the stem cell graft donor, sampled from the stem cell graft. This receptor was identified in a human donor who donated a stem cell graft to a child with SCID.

The CDR3 DNA follows: TGTGCCAGCAGCCGGGGACCCCAAGAGACCCAGTACTTC. Its translation: CASSRGPQETQYF. The chain has TRBV5-5 and TRBJ2-5; the D gene could be TRBD1 or TRBD2 (5 bases each). Germline CDR1 reads SGHKS; CDR2 reads YYEKEE (reference sequence). The CDR3 totals 13 residues. Deletions cut 4 bases from V and 1 base from J, with 8 bases between.